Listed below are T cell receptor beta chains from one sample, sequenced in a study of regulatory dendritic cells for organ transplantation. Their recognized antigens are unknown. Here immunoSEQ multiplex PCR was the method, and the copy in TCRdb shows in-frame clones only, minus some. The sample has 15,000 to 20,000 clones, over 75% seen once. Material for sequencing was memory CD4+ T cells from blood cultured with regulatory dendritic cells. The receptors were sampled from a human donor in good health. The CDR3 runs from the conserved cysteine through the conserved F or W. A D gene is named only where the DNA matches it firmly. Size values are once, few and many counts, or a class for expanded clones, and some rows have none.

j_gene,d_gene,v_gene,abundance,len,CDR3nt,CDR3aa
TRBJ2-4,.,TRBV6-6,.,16,TGTGCCAGCAGTTACCCGGCGTCAGGGCCCAAAAACATTCAGTACTTC,CASSYPASGPKNIQYF
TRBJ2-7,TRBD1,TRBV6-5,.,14,TGTGCCAGCAGAGGGGGACAGTACCTTAGCGAGCAGTACTTC,CASRGGQYLSEQYF
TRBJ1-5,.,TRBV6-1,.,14,TGTGCCAGCAGCCCCTCCAGGGTCAACCAGCCCCAGCATTTT,CASSPSRVNQPQHF
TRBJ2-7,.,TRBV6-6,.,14,TGTGCCAGCAGGCCAAACAGGGACTCAGGCGAGCAGTACTTC,CASRPNRDSGEQYF
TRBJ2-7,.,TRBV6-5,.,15,TGTGCCAGCAGTTATTCCCCTAGAGGGGGTTACGAGCAGTACTTC,CASSYSPRGGYEQYF
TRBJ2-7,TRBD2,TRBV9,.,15,TGTGCCAGCAGCGCCTTAGCGGGAGTGGTCTACGAGCAGTACTTC,CASSALAGVVYEQYF
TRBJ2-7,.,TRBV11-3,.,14,TGTGCCAGCAGCCCTAACAGGTTTCCCTACGAGCAGTACTTC,CASSPNRFPYEQYF
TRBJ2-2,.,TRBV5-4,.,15,TGTGCCAGCAGCTTGTCCGGGACAAAGCGAGGGGAGCTGTTTTTT,CASSLSGTKRGELFF
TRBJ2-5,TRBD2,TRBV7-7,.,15,TGTGCTAGCAGCGCGACTAGCGGTAAACAAGAGACCCAGTACTTC,CASSATSGKQETQYF
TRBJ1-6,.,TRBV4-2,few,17,TGTGCCAGCAGCCAAAAGTCCCGGAGCTCCTATAATTCACCCCTCCACTTT,CASSQKSRSSYNSPLHF
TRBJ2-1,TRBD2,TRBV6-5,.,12,TGTGCCAGCACCCTAGCGGGAGGAGAGCAGTTCTTC,CASTLAGGEQFF
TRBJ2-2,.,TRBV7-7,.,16,TGTGCTAGCAGCTTAGCTGGAGGGCCGAACACCGGGGAGCTGTTTTTT,CASSLAGGPNTGELFF
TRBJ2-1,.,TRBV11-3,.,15,TGTGCCAGCAGCACCGGGGGGCGTGAATACAATGAGCAGTTCTTC,CASSTGGREYNEQFF
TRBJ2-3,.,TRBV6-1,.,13,TGTGCCAGCAGGGGACACCCGGGCGATACGCAGTATTTT,CASRGHPGDTQYF
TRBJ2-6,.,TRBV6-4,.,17,TGTGCCAGCAGTGAACGGGATTGGGCCTCTGGGGCCAACGTCCTGACTTTC,CASSERDWASGANVLTF
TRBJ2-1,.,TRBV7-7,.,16,TGTGCTAGCAGCAAACACACTGCAGGCTCCTACAATGAGCAGTTCTTC,CASSKHTAGSYNEQFF
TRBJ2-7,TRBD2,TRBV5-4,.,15,TGTGCCAGCAGCTCTCATTCGGGACTAGCGAGGGAGCAGTACTTC,CASSSHSGLAREQYF
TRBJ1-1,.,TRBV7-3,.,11,TGTGCCAGCAGCTTAGAGGGGACAGCTTTCTTT,CASSLEGTAFF
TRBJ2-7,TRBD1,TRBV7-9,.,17,TGTGCCAGCAGCCCAGCTGTTTGGGACAGGGGGGGTTACGAGCAGTACTTC,CASSPAVWDRGGYEQYF
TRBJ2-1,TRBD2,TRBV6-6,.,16,TGTGCCAGCAACCCCGCAAGAGGACTAGCCTACAATGAGCAGTTCTTC,CASNPARGLAYNEQFF
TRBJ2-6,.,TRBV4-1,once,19,TGCGCCAGCAGCCAAGTTCTGGGCACGGGACTCTCCGGGGCCAACGTCCTGACTTTC,CASSQVLGTGLSGANVLTF
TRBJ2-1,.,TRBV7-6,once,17,TGTGCCAGCAGCTTAGGTGTGGCGTCATGGGGTTACAATGAGCAGTTCTTC,CASSLGVASWGYNEQFF
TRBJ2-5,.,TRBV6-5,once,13,TGTGCCAGCAGTCTGTCTTTAGGGGAGACCCAGTACTTC,CASSLSLGETQYF
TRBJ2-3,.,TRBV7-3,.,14,TGTGCCAGCAGCTTTCAGATTAGCACAGATACGCAGTATTTT,CASSFQISTDTQYF
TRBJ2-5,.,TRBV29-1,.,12,TGCAGCGCCGGCCGGCAGGGAGAGGCCCAGTACTTC,CSAGRQGEAQYF
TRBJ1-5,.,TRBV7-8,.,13,TGTGCCAGCAGCTTAGTGATAAATCAGCCCCAGCATTTT,CASSLVINQPQHF
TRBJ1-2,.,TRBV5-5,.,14,TGTGCCAGCAGGCCACCGGGATCTAACTATGGCTACACCTTC,CASRPPGSNYGYTF
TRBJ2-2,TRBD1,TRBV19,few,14,TGTGCCAGTAGAGCGACAGGGGCAACCGGGGAGCTGTTTTTT,CASRATGATGELFF
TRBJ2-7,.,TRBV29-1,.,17,TGCAGCGTAGCACGGGGGTTAACGACATTTAGGAGCTACGAGCAGTACTTC,CSVARGLTTFRSYEQYF
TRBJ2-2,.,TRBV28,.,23,TGTGCCAGCAGCTCAGTTTTCGCACCGGGACAGGAGCTTGGCGGGAGCCTCGGCGGGGAGCTGTTTTTT,CASSSVFAPGQELGGSLGGELFF
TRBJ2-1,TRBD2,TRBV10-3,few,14,TGTGCCATCGAAGGGGCGGGGGGGCCCAATGAGCAGTTCTTC,CAIEGAGGPNEQFF
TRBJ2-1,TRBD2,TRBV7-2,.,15,TGTGCCAGCAGCTTAACTAGCGGGGTCTACAATGAGCAGTTCTTC,CASSLTSGVYNEQFF
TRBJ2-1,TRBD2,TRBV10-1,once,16,TGCGCCAGCAGTGAGTCCGGGACTAGCGGATACAATGAGCAGTTCTTC,CASSESGTSGYNEQFF
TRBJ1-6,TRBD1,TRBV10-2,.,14,TGCGCCAGCAGTACGGGACAGAACAATTCACCCCTCCACTTT,CASSTGQNNSPLHF
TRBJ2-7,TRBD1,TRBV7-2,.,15,TGTGCCAGCAGCTTTTACAGGGGTGGTCCCTACGAGCAGTACTTC,CASSFYRGGPYEQYF
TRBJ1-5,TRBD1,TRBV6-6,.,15,TGTGCCAGCTCAGGACAGGGGGCCGGGAATCAGCCCCAGCATTTT,CASSGQGAGNQPQHF
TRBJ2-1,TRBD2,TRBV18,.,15,TGTGCCAGCTCACCAAACGGGGGGGCCGTCAGTGAGCAGTTCTTC,CASSPNGGAVSEQFF
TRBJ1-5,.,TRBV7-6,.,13,TGTGCCAGCAGCTTCGACGGTTATCAGCCCCAGCATTTT,CASSFDGYQPQHF
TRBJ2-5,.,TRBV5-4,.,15,TGTGCCAGCAGCTTGGAAACAGGGCGGCAAGAGACCCAGTACTTC,CASSLETGRQETQYF
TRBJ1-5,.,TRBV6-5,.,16,TGTGCCAGCAGCTACCCCGGGGGCCCCTCGCATCAGCCCCAGCATTTT,CASSYPGGPSHQPQHF
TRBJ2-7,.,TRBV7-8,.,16,TGTGCCAGCAGCTTATTGATCCAGGTATCTTCCTACGAGCAGTACTTC,CASSLLIQVSSYEQYF
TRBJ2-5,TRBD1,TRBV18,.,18,TGTGCCAGCTCACCAGTTGGGCAAGACAGGGTAAGAAAAGAGACCCAGTACTTC,CASSPVGQDRVRKETQYF
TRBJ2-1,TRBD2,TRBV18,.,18,TGTGCCAGCTCACCGCCCCTGCCTGAGCGGGGGATCTACAATGAGCAGTTCTTC,CASSPPLPERGIYNEQFF
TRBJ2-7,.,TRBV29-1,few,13,TGCAGCGTTATTACTACAGGAGGCTACGAGCAGTACTTC,CSVITTGGYEQYF
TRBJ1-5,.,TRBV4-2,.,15,TGTGCCAGCAGCCAAGATGGCAGGGTCGATCAGCCCCAGCATTTT,CASSQDGRVDQPQHF
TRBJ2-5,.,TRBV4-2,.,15,TGTGCCAGCAGCCAAGAGACGCTACTAGGGTCTCCCCAGTACTTC,CASSQETLLGSPQYF
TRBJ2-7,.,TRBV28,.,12,TGTGCCAGCAGTTTATTTTCGGGTGAGCAGTACTTC,CASSLFSGEQYF
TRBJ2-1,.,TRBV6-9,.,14,TGTGCCAGCGGCAGGTCGATCTTCCACAATGAGCAGTTCTTC,CASGRSIFHNEQFF
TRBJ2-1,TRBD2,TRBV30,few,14,TGTGCCTGGAGTGTTCTAGCGGGGTCAGGTGAGCAGTTCTTC,CAWSVLAGSGEQFF
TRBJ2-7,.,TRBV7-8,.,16,TGTGCCAGCAGCTTAGCTAGGGGGAGCGGGACCTACGAGCAGTACTTC,CASSLARGSGTYEQYF
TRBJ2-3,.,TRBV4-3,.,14,TGCGCCAGCAAGTATTCTAGCGAAGCAGATACGCAGTATTTT,CASKYSSEADTQYF
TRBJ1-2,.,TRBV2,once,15,TGTGCCAGCAGTGATGGCAGGACACGTAACTATGGCTACACCTTC,CASSDGRTRNYGYTF
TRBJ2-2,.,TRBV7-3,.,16,TGTGCCAGCAGCTCCACCCAGGCTTGGGCCGGGGGGGAGCTGTTTTTT,CASSSTQAWAGGELFF
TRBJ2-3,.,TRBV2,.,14,TGTGCCAGCAGTGTCGGCGGATTCACAGATACGCAGTATTTT,CASSVGGFTDTQYF
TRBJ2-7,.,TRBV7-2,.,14,TGTGCCAGCAGCTTGGGGGGAAACTCCTACGAGCAGTACTTC,CASSLGGNSYEQYF